This T cell receptor beta chain emerged from a study of T cell responses to AZD1222 COVID-19 vaccine (TCRdb year 2021). About the full investigation: Because spike-specific TCR depth and breadth did not differ between the two schedules, AZD1222 recipients who got a second dose at roughly 4 weeks were pooled with those who got a second dose at roughly 12 weeks. A total of 233 trial participants underwent TCR sequencing, of whom 207 received two doses of AZD1222 and about 26 received two doses of the MenACWY control vaccine. Trial participants were enrolled by age into 18-55, 56-69 and 70-plus year subgroups, with around 150, 28 and 57 TCR-sequenced participants respectively.

The time point label on this specimen signifies: baseline before first vaccination. Samples from vaccinated people were obtained from the UK trials COV001 and COV002, which included a single-blind randomized controlled phase 2/3 trial of AZD1222 (ChAdOx1 nCoV-19) in healthy adults. Trial participant PBMC samples were collected at day 0 and day 28 after the second dose for TCRbeta chain sequencing. With regard to this clone: Its antigen is not yet known. It has no much larger one-base neighbor in the sample; base qualities were not kept.

The CDR3 regions of human TCRbeta chains were analyzed by immunosequencing. The authors' analysis ran thus. Repertoire TCRs were checked for matches against a reference library of SARS-CoV-2-specific TCRs that had been generated using the MIRA antigen-specificity platform. Breadth meant the fraction of unique TCRs that were SARS-CoV-2-associated, whereas depth meant the fraction of total T cells that were SARS-CoV-2-associated. Using the MIRA data, every spike-specific TCR was mapped to the spike region that the TCR reacted to and assigned to either a CD4 or a CD8 class. Log10-transformed breadth and depth values were compared by one-way ANOVA with Sidak's multiple comparisons tests. TCRdb's version of the immuneACCESS table is confined to in-frame rearrangements and falls short of the full clone set. An unresolved V gene accounts for under half of the shortfall where checked; the remainder is of unknown origin. D and trimming were read from the DNA, whereas the V and J calls and clone size are those reported in that table. This sample has 85,000 to 130,000 clones in its table, and about 91% of those were observed once. The ten largest make up around 20% of the sample.

The study at large found these results: Reportedly, almost half of the unique spike-specific TCRs recognized epitopes lying outside the regions that are mutated in the B.1.351 and B.1.1.7 variants. In the small 56-69-year group, the increase in depth fell short of significance, most likely because of low power. Only 5 to 7 AZD1222 recipients were SARS-CoV-2 seropositive at baseline, limiting conclusions about previously exposed vaccinees. Because no day 14 peak-response samples were available, the repertoires could be characterized only after the peak T cell response. CD4 TCRs associated with the vaccine covered the entire spike protein, and the dominant responses were in regions 160-218 and 743-854. Participants were mostly white British and included more females than males, and it was suggested by the authors that clonal diversity may have been underestimated. Spike-specific TCR breadth and depth rose significantly after two AZD1222 doses compared with day 0 and with MenACWY recipients.

The receptor comes from an adult in good health. The source material was peripheral blood, sampled on day 0 of AZD1222 vaccination.

The encoded CDR3 is CASSSGGQGRHNSPLHF. The DNA is as follows: TGTGCCAGCAGCTCGGGGGGACAGGGGCGTCATAATTCACCCCTCCACTTT. The V gene is TRBV7-9 and the J gene is TRBJ1-6, with 10 junctional bases fitting TRBD1. From its cysteine to its phenylalanine, the CDR3 spans 17 amino acids. The sequence is cut down to CDR3 DNA, 51 bases in frame from base 1. Ends trimmed: V by 4 bases, J by 5 bases; bases unmatched to a gene: 8. CDR1 is given as SEHNR and CDR2 as FQNEAQ, both from the germline V gene (reference sequence).